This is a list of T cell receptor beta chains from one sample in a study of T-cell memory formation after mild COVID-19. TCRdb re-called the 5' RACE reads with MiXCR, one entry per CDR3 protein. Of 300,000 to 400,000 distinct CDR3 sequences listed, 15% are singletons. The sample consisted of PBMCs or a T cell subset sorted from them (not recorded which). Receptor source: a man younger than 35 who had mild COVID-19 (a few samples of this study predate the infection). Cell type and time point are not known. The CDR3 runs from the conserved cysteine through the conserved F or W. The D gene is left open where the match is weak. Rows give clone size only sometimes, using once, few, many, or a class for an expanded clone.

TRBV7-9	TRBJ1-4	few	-	CASSLDPRAIKLFF	TGTGCCAGCAGCTTAGATCCAAGGGCCATAAAACTGTTTTTT
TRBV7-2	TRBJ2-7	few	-	CASSAGHPTSEQYF	TGTGCCAGCAGCGCGGGACACCCGACCTCCGAGCAGTACTTC
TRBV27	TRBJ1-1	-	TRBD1	CASTGQGYTEAFF	TGTGCCAGCACGGGACAGGGGTACACTGAAGCTTTCTTT
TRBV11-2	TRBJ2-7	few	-	CASSLGVGIAREQYF	TGTGCCAGCAGCCTGGGGGTAGGGATCGCGCGCGAGCAGTACTTC
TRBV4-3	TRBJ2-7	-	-	CASSQEDADFEQYF	TGCGCCAGCAGCCAAGAGGACGCGGATTTCGAGCAGTACTTC
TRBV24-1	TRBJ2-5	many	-	CATGDGIQETQYF	TGTGCCACCGGTGATGGAATCCAAGAGACCCAGTACTTC
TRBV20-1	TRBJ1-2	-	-	CSAYPRGGGYTF	TGCAGTGCCTACCCGCGGGGTGGTGGCTACACCTTC
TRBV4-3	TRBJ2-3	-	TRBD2	CASSRFGPQNLAGGDTQYF	TGCGCCAGCAGCCGATTTGGGCCTCAGAATCTAGCGGGGGGAGATACGCAGTATTTT
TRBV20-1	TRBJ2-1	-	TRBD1	CSARATQGVGSYNEQFF	TGCAGTGCTAGGGCGACCCAGGGGGTAGGCTCCTACAATGAGCAGTTCTTC
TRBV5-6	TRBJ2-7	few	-	CASSLGQGLYEQYF	TGTGCCAGCAGCTTAGGGCAGGGCCTATACGAGCAGTACTTC
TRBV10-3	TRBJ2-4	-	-	CAISERSGYGKNIQYF	TGTGCCATCAGTGAGCGGAGCGGGTACGGCAAAAACATTCAGTACTTC
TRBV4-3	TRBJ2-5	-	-	CASSQEQGKETQYF	TGCGCCAGCAGCCAAGAGCAGGGGAAAGAGACCCAGTACTTC
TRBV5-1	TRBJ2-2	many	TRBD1	CASSLGQGPGAGELFF	TGCGCCAGCAGCTTGGGACAGGGTCCCGGCGCCGGGGAGCTGTTTTTT
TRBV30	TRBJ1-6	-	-	CAWSGGDNSPLHF	TGTGCCTGGAGTGGGGGGGATAATTCACCCCTCCACTTT
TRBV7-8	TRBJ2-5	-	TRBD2	CASSLAFSGDETQYF	TGTGCCAGCAGCTTAGCGTTTAGCGGGGATGAGACCCAGTACTTC
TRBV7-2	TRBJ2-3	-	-	CASSFFPRGADTQYF	TGTGCCAGCAGCTTCTTCCCTAGGGGGGCAGATACGCAGTATTTT
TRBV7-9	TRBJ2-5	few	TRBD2	CASSLVTSGEETQYF	TGTGCCAGCAGCTTAGTGACTAGCGGGGAAGAGACCCAGTACTTC
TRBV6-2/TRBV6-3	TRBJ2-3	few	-	CASSRYRGLRTDTQYF	TGTGCCAGCAGTCGCTACCGGGGCCTCCGGACAGATACGCAGTATTTT
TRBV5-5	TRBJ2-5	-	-	CASSSIPGYAETQYF	TGTGCCAGCAGCTCCATCCCAGGGTACGCAGAGACCCAGTACTTC
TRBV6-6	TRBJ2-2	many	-	CASSPGAGELFF	TGTGCCAGCAGTCCGGGGGCCGGGGAGCTGTTTTTT
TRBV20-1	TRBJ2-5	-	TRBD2	CSASKRGGLFETQYF	TGCAGTGCTTCAAAGCGGGGGGGACTCTTTGAGACCCAGTACTTC
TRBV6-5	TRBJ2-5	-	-	CASSYSRLGAETQYF	TGTGCCAGCAGTTACTCGAGGCTGGGGGCCGAGACCCAGTACTTC